The rows below give T cell receptor beta chains drawn from one sample of a study of regulatory T cells in long-lasting Graves disease. TCRdb recomputed calls from the multiplex PCR reads with MiXCR, one row per CDR3 protein. The sample comprises fewer than 550,000 distinct CDR3 sequences, about 16% of which are singletons, and 20% to 25% rests with the top ten. These data also formed part of another study, on T cells in Graves' hyperthyroidism and ophthalmopathy.

Sequenced here: peripheral blood mononuclear cells (PBMCs), sampled at new diagnosis, from a patient treated with antithyroid drugs. All receptors derive from a woman aged 35-65 years with Graves disease. Both conserved end residues are part of each CDR3. Fields, in order: J gene, V gene, CDR3 protein.

>TRBJ1-1|TRBV12-3/TRBV12-4
CASSPPGPPLNTEAFF
>TRBJ2-7|TRBV29-1
CSVHGRGLAGYEQYF
>TRBJ1-1|TRBV5-1
CASSLTPVYEAFF
>TRBJ2-7|TRBV6-4
CASSPTGGSSYEQYF
>TRBJ2-3|TRBV12-3/TRBV12-4
CASSMTSAGTDTQYF
>TRBJ1-1|TRBV5-1
CASRFRVNTEAFF
>TRBJ2-2|TRBV19
CASSTPPTGDTGELFF
>TRBJ2-1|TRBV5-4
CASSLPGQGHNEQFF
>TRBJ2-7|TRBV7-9
CASSPFVTSQHYEQYF
>TRBJ1-5|TRBV3-1
CASSHTGVDNQPQHF
>TRBJ1-4|TRBV13
CASSFSGTAHNEKLFF
>TRBJ2-7|TRBV20-1
CSARGGGVAFYEQYF
>TRBJ2-7|TRBV5-1
CASSFGAGYEQYF
>TRBJ1-6|TRBV5-1
CASSLGEGGYNSPLHF
>TRBJ2-2|TRBV24-1
CATSGNPGELFF
>TRBJ1-2|TRBV28
CASRTSSWTDGYTF